These 17 T cell receptor beta chains share one sample of origin, sequenced in a study of T cells after yellow fever vaccination. TCRdb analysed the 5' RACE reads with MiXCR anew, one entry per CDR3 protein. The sample consists of about 240,000 distinct CDR3 sequences, 6.5% to 8.5% of them appearing once. The starting material was CD4+ T cells sorted from PBMCs, obtained 15 days after the yellow fever booster vaccination. The receptors stem from a young man who received the YFV17D yellow fever vaccine.

The gene calls are TRBV11-2 and TRBJ2-3; D is unresolved. This CDR3 comprises 17 residues. Deletions cut 5 bases from V and 5 bases from J, with 23 bases between. Germline assignment: CDR1 SGHAT and CDR2 FQNNGV. The CDR3 DNA follows: TGTGCCAGCAGCGAAGACCTAACAATTAGTGGCCGAGATACGCAGTATTTT. It codes for CASSEDLTISGRDTQYF. The entire variable domain, with the rest obtained from reference TRBV11-2 and TRBJ2-3, is as follows: EAGVAQSPRYKIIEKRQSVAFWCNPISGHATLYWYQQILGQGPKLLIQFQNNGVVDDSQLPKDRFSAERLKGVDSTLKIQPAKLEDSAVYLCASSEDLTISGRDTQYFGPGTRLTVL.

This clonotype was recorded at least ten times. V usage is TRBV7-9 and J usage is TRBJ1-6; D is ambiguous. Looked up from germline, CDR1 is SEHNR and CDR2 is FQNEAQ (reference sequence). The CDR3 loop spans 13 amino acids. V was clipped by 3 bases and J by 13 bases, with 13 bases between them. The CDR3 reads CASSFPLESPLHF. The CDR3 DNA reads TGTGCCAGCAGCTTTCCCCTTGAATCTCCCCTCCACTTT.

This clonotype was detected a few times. The chain links TRBV9 to TRBJ2-7, with D possibly TRBD2 on 6 matching bases. The CDR3 extends over 14 amino acids. V was pared by 0 bases and J by 6 bases, with 13 bases between. Germline assignment: CDR1 SGDLS and CDR2 YYNGEE. The CDR3 DNA follows: TGTGCCAGCAGCGTAGCACCAGCGGGTTCCGAGCAGTACTTC. Protein sequence: CASSVAPAGSEQYF.

This clonotype was found many times. The chain links TRBV6-2 or TRBV6-3 to TRBJ2-3, with TRBD2 matching 10 bases. This CDR3 has 13 amino acids. Losses at the gene ends were 5 bases for V and 10 bases for J; bases not matched to a gene: 6. Germline V gene lookup returns CDR1 MNHEY and CDR2 SVGEGT. Here the CDR3 reads CASSLYGLAAQYF. Written as DNA, the CDR3 is TGTGCCAGCAGTCTCTACGGACTAGCGGCGCAGTATTTT.

The chain combines TRBV7-2 with TRBJ2-3, with D uncertain. The CDR3 has 13 residues. In germline, CDR1 is SGHTA, CDR2 FQGNSA. Between the trimmed V and J ends, which lost 6 bases and 2 bases, there was a span of 9 bases. The CDR3 DNA is TGTGCCAGCAGGAGGAGCTACACAGATACGCAGTATTTT. It is translated as CASRRSYTDTQYF.

This clonotype was detected only a few times. This CDR3 is CSAPNSILGTYEQYF. CDR3 DNA sequence: TGCAGTGCTCCCAACTCCATCCTGGGAACCTACGAGCAGTACTTC. The rearrangement joins TRBV20-1 to TRBJ2-7; D remains unclear. CDR3 size: 15 residues. V lost 5 bases to trimming and J lost 2 bases, with 19 bases between them. Germline CDR1 is DFQATT and CDR2 is SNEGSKA (reference sequence).

The CDR3 sequence is CASTKPAGTYTQYF. Written as DNA, the CDR3 is TGTGCCAGCACCAAGCCGGCGGGGACCTATACGCAGTATTTT. This chain links TRBV7-2 with TRBJ2-3; D possibly corresponds to TRBD2 (6 bases). This CDR3 has 14 residues. The ends were cut back, 7 bases at V and 7 bases at J, with 18 bases in the middle. Germline V gene data show CDR1 as SGHTA and CDR2 as FQGNSA.

The chain joins TRBV5-1 to TRBJ2-6; D gene ambiguous. CDR3 length: 16 residues. The germline gives CDR1 SGHRS, CDR2 YFSETQ. Trimming removed 2 bases at V and 3 bases at J, with 12 bases between. In DNA form, the CDR3 reads TGCGCCAGCAGCTTAGAGCAGGTGCATGGGGCCAACGTCCTGACTTTC. Its protein is CASSLEQVHGANVLTF.

This clonotype appeared a few times. The chain couples TRBV6-1 to TRBJ2-7; TRBD1 aligns across 9 bases. The V segment lost 7 bases and the J segment 5 bases; nucleotides outside the gene matches: 12. CDR1 and CDR2 from the germline V gene are MNHNS and SASEGT. The CDR3 has 15 amino acids. The CDR3 coding sequence is TGTGCCAGCAAAGATCCTGGGACAGGGCTCCACGAGCAGTACTTC. Its translation: CASKDPGTGLHEQYF.

The chain has TRBV12-3 or TRBV12-4 and TRBJ2-3; 7 bases are shared with TRBD2. This CDR3 is 15 amino acids long. Unmatched junction bases numbered 4, after V lost 1 base and J lost 3 bases. The DNA of the CDR3 is TGTGCCAGCAGTTTAGGCGGGAGTGTGACAGATACGCAGTATTTT. Amino acids: CASSLGGSVTDTQYF.

The chain employs TRBV7-2 and TRBJ1-1, with TRBD1 as a possible D gene (6 bases). Germline loops: CDR1 SGHTA, CDR2 FQGNSA. Trimming took 4 bases from V and 2 from J, leaving 11 bases between them. There are 14 residues in the CDR3. The CDR3 loop reads CASSSTGGNTEAFF. As DNA, the CDR3 is TGTGCCAGCAGCTCGACCGGGGGCAACACTGAAGCTTTCTTT. Full variable domain (remainder filled in from reference TRBV7-2 and TRBJ1-1): GAGVSQSPSNKVTEKGKDVELRCDPISGHTALYWYRQSLGQGLEFLIYFQGNSAPDKSGLPSDRFSAERTGGSVSTLTIQRTQQEDSAVYLCASSSTGGNTEAFFGQGTRLTVV.

This clonotype was counted only a few times. The CDR3 reads CSVAGTGSSGPQREQYF. The DNA for the CDR3 is TGCAGCGTTGCCGGGACAGGGAGTAGCGGCCCCCAAAGGGAGCAGTACTTC. The V and J genes are TRBV29-1 and TRBJ2-7, with 9 bases identical to TRBD1. Trimming cost V 4 bases and J 7 bases; bases outside gene matches: 20. Germline V gene sequence: CDR1 SQVTM, CDR2 ANQGSEA. There are 17 residues in the CDR3.

In this sample, this clonotype turned up a few times. The V and J genes are TRBV7-6 and TRBJ2-7, with 10 bases matching TRBD1. Per germline, CDR1 SGHVS and CDR2 FNYEAQ. V lost 5 bases, J lost 6 bases, and 4 bases stayed unmatched. There are 13 residues in the CDR3. The CDR3 is CASSRQGASEQYF. The DNA of the CDR3 is TGTGCCAGCAGCCGACAGGGGGCCTCCGAGCAGTACTTC.

This clonotype was seen repeatedly, ten times or more. This sequence joins TRBV10-3 and TRBJ2-1; the match to TRBD1 covers 9 bases. The CDR3 runs to 19 residues. CDR1 and CDR2 from the germline V gene are ENHRY and SYGVKD. With V trimmed by 3 bases and J by 3 bases, 15 bases remained unmatched. The CDR3, as DNA: TGTGCCATCAGTGACCGGACAGGGGTGGGCAAGGAGGTCTACAATGAGCAGTTCTTC. Translating it yields CAISDRTGVGKEVYNEQFF.

This clonotype was detected a few times. The J gene is TRBJ2-3, the V gene TRBV5-6, with 8 bases aligning to TRBD1. The length of the CDR3 is 16 residues. Germline V lookup: CDR1 SGHDT, CDR2 YYEEEE. Trimming took 4 bases from V and 7 from J; bases not matched to a gene: 14. The CDR3 DNA reads TGTGCCAGCAGCCCCCCAGGGGGCCGTCCCGGTCATACGCAGTATTTT. As protein: CASSPPGGRPGHTQYF.

The chain employs TRBV7-2 and TRBJ2-3; TRBD1 might be the D (6 bases). The CDR3 has 15 amino acids. CDR1 is SGHTA and CDR2 is FQGNSA in the germline V gene. Trimming cost V 7 bases and J 3 bases, with 17 bases left between them. CDR3 protein: CASTLRGYPTDTQYF. CDR3 DNA sequence: TGTGCCAGCACCCTCAGGGGTTATCCGACAGATACGCAGTATTTT.

This clonotype was detected many times. The genes are TRBV20-1 and TRBJ1-3; perhaps TRBD1 as D (5 bases). This CDR3 spans 14 amino acids. In germline, CDR1 is DFQATT, CDR2 SNEGSKA (reference sequence). V was cut by 6 bases and J by 0 bases, with 12 bases left in between. The CDR3 reads CSAPDRTSGNTIYF. CDR3 DNA sequence: TGCAGTGCGCCCGACAGAACCTCTGGAAACACCATATATTTT.